Each of the 22 T cell receptor beta chains below was sequenced from the same sample in a study of control samples from healthy donors and cancer patients. TCRdb's table, derived via immunoSEQ multiplex PCR, lists solely in-frame clones and lacks some. The sample comprises more than 85,000 clones, 85% to 90% of which are singletons, and around 3.9% rests with the top ten. Sequencing used PBMCs. Receptors were obtained from a woman aged 55-70 years with lung cancer.

The V and J genes are TRBV18 and TRBJ2-1; no definite D call. V was pared by 0 bases and J by 9 bases, with 6 bases between. Germline CDR1 is KGHSH and CDR2 is LQKENI. This CDR3 contains 12 residues. The CDR3 sequence: CASSPPISEQFF. The CDR3 nucleotides read TGTGCCAGCTCACCACCGATTAGTGAGCAGTTCTTC. Combining the CDR3 with reference TRBV18 and TRBJ2-1 gives the whole variable domain NAGVMQNPRHLVRRRGQEARLRCSPMKGHSHVYWYRQLPEEGLKFMVYLQKENIIDESGMPKERFSAEFPKEGPSILRIQQVVRGDSAAYFCASSPPISEQFFGPGTRLTVL.

V gene TRBV7-9 combines with J gene TRBJ2-5; 10 positions match TRBD2. Germline V lookup: CDR1 SEHNR, CDR2 FQNEAQ (reference sequence). V lost 7 bases to trimming and J lost 10 bases; unmatched junction nucleotides: 9. This CDR3 region has 13 residues. CDR3 sequence (DNA): TGTGCCAGCAACCAGCGGGGGGGGAATCTCCAGTACTTC. Translated, it gives CASNQRGGNLQYF.

The V and J genes are TRBV2 and TRBJ1-2; D remains unclear. The germline gives CDR1 SNHLY, CDR2 FYNNEI. The V and J ends lost 2 bases and 5 bases respectively, with 12 bases between them. The CDR3 sequence is 14 residues long. The CDR3 loop is CASSERPTGYGYTF. The CDR3 nucleotides are TGTGCCAGCAGTGAACGGCCGACGGGGTATGGCTACACCTTC.

This chain links TRBV7-2 with TRBJ1-1, with no clear D. Germline loops: CDR1 SGHTA, CDR2 FQGNSA. The CDR3 has 13 amino acids. Trimming removed 3 bases from V and 4 bases from J, with 9 bases in between. Here the CDR3 DNA reads TGTGCCAGCAGCTTCTCAACTCTCACTGAAGCTTTCTTT. Amino acid sequence: CASSFSTLTEAFF.

This chain joins TRBV5-1 and TRBJ1-6; D unresolved. Per the germline V gene, CDR1 is SGHRS and CDR2 is YFSETQ. The CDR3 contains 14 residues. Trimming stripped 0 bases from V and 12 bases from J, with 13 bases between. The CDR3 DNA sequence: TGCGCCAGCAGCTTGGGGCAGTCCGTGCAACCCCTCCACTTT. Translated, it gives CASSLGQSVQPLHF.

The chain recombines TRBV11-2 with TRBJ2-7, with 8 bases that match TRBD1. The length of the CDR3 is 14 residues. The germline gives CDR1 SGHAT, CDR2 FQNNGV. The J segment lost 3 bases and the V segment lost 8 bases, leaving 9 bases of the junction unmatched. The CDR3 reads CASGPGTGHYEQYF. The DNA for the CDR3 is TGTGCCAGCGGACCGGGGACAGGACACTACGAGCAGTACTTC.

This rearrangement joins TRBV11-3 to TRBJ2-7, with D perhaps matching TRBD1 (7 bases). Trimming took 8 bases from V and 2 from J, leaving 13 bases between them. This CDR3 region has 13 residues. Looked up from germline, CDR1 is SGHNT and CDR2 is YENEEA. The CDR3 loop reads CASGRDRAYEQYF. DNA of the CDR3: TGTGCCAGCGGGCGGGACAGAGCCTACGAGCAGTACTTC.

V and J are TRBV2 and TRBJ1-2; weak D call: TRBD1 (5 bases). Trimming stripped 6 bases from V and 1 base from J, with 12 bases between. The CDR3 spans 14 residues. The germline CDR1 and CDR2 sequences are SNHLY and FYNNEI. The CDR3 here is CASRIGADNYGYTF. In DNA form, the CDR3 reads TGTGCCAGCAGGATAGGGGCCGATAACTATGGCTACACCTTC.

This chain joins TRBV9 and TRBJ1-1; D is unclear. The germline V gene encodes CDR1 SGDLS and CDR2 YYNGEE. Trimming took 0 bases from V and 0 from J, leaving 15 bases between them. The CDR3 runs to 17 residues. The CDR3 here is CASSVDEHGRMNTEAFF. The CDR3 DNA follows: TGTGCCAGCAGCGTAGACGAGCATGGCAGAATGAACACTGAAGCTTTCTTT.

The gene calls are TRBV30 and TRBJ1-2; D gene unclear. Per germline, CDR1 GTSNPN and CDR2 SVGIG (reference sequence). V was pared by 6 bases and J by 0 bases, with 14 bases between. The CDR3 covers 14 residues. DNA for the CDR3: TGTGCCTGCCCCCGCCAGCCAGCTAACTATGGCTACACCTTC. Translating gives CACPRQPANYGYTF.

The rearrangement joins TRBV30 to TRBJ1-5; TRBD1 aligns across 7 bases. This CDR3 has 14 amino acids. The V segment lost 1 base and the J segment 9 bases; nucleotides outside the gene matches: 9. Germline CDR1 reads GTSNPN; CDR2 reads SVGIG (reference sequence). The chain's CDR3 is CAWSGGQVSGPQHF. The CDR3 DNA sequence: TGTGCCTGGAGTGGCGGACAGGTGTCCGGGCCCCAGCATTTT.

V and J are TRBV7-9 and TRBJ2-1; 7 nucleotides align to TRBD2. The germline gives CDR1 SEHNR, CDR2 FQNEAQ (reference sequence). The V and J ends lost 6 bases and 8 bases, in that order; junction bases with no gene match: 10. CDR3 length equals 14 residues. The chain's CDR3 is CASRPTSSAYEQFF. The CDR3 nucleotides read TGTGCCAGCAGACCGACTAGCTCAGCATATGAGCAGTTCTTC. The full variable domain, its missing parts supplied by reference TRBV7-9 and TRBJ2-1, is DTGVSQNPRHKITKRGQNVTFRCDPISEHNRLYWYRQTLGQGPEFLTYFQNEAQLEKSRLLSDRFSAERPKGSFSTLEIQRTEQGDSAMYLCASRPTSSAYEQFFGPGTRLTVL.

This clone was counted a single time. V is TRBV12-3 or TRBV12-4 and J is TRBJ1-2; 9 bases are a match to TRBD1. The CDR3 consists of 12 residues. Unmatched junction bases numbered 6, after V lost 9 bases and J lost 7 bases. In nucleotides, the CDR3 is TGTGCCAGAAGGACAGGGGTCGGTGGCTACACCTTC. Translating gives CARRTGVGGYTF.

This chain connects TRBV6-5 to TRBJ1-2; tentative D call: TRBD1 (6 bases). CDR1 MNHEY and CDR2 SVGAGI come from the germline V gene. This CDR3 comprises 15 residues. V shed 5 bases and J shed 4 bases, with 17 bases lying between them. The CDR3 DNA follows: TGTGCCAGCAGTCCCCCTGGGGGCCGAGGCTATGGCTACACCTTC. Translating gives CASSPPGGRGYGYTF.

The chain uses TRBV5-1 and TRBJ2-3; D call uncertain. Trimming shortened V by 3 bases and J by 0 bases, and 14 bases separated the two germline ends. CDR1 is SGHRS and CDR2 is YFSETQ in the germline V gene. CDR3 length: 16 residues. The CDR3 DNA is TGCGCCAGCAGCTCCTCGGGTGTTGCTAGCACAGATACGCAGTATTTT. Its translation is CASSSSGVASTDTQYF.

This clone was counted a single time. The chain uses TRBV27 and TRBJ2-7, with D perhaps matching TRBD1 or TRBD2 (5 bases each). Trimming shortened V by 3 bases and J by 2 bases, and 11 bases separated the two germline ends. CDR3 size: 14 residues. From germline, CDR1 is MNHEY and CDR2 SMNVEV (reference sequence). This CDR3 is CASSFGGGPYEQYF. CDR3 nucleotide sequence: TGTGCCAGCAGTTTTGGGGGTGGGCCCTACGAGCAGTACTTC.

The CDR3 spells CASSAPLEGYTF. The CDR3 bases are TGTGCCAGCAGTGCGCCCCTCGAGGGCTACACCTTC. The chain employs TRBV7-9 and TRBJ1-2; no definite D call. CDR1 and CDR2 from the germline V gene are SEHNR and FQNEAQ (reference sequence). This CDR3 comprises 12 residues. V was shortened by 6 bases and J by 8 bases, with 13 bases between the two germline ends.

The chain carries TRBV10-3 and TRBJ1-4, with a possible D match to TRBD1 (5 bases). Trimming stripped 8 bases from V and 0 bases from J, with 7 bases between. Germline lookup yields CDR1 ENHRY and CDR2 SYGVKD. CDR3 length equals 13 residues. The CDR3 protein is CAIRRATNEKLFF. The CDR3 region has the DNA TGTGCCATCCGCAGGGCAACTAATGAAAAACTGTTTTTT.

The gene calls are TRBV3-1 (or the pseudogene TRBV3-2) and TRBJ1-1; D unresolved. Germline CDR1 LGHDT, CDR2 YNNKEL (reference sequence). Trimming took 3 bases from V and 7 from J, leaving 12 bases between them. This CDR3 contains 13 residues. The chain's CDR3 is CASSQGSFVEAFF. The CDR3 DNA sequence: TGTGCCAGCAGCCAGGGCAGTTTTGTTGAAGCTTTCTTT.

This clone was picked up a small number of times. V usage is TRBV11-3 and J usage is TRBJ2-7; possible D gene TRBD1, 6 bases. The germline V gene encodes CDR1 SGHNT and CDR2 YENEEA. With 5 bases removed from V and 1 base from J, the gap between germline ends came to 21 bases. The CDR3 totals 17 residues. The CDR3 nucleotides are TGTGCCAGCAGCCCCATCGATGAGGTTGGGACATCCTACGAGCAGTACTTC. As protein: CASSPIDEVGTSYEQYF.

The chain links TRBV7-6 to TRBJ2-1; 9 bases are a match to TRBD2. CDR3 size: 14 residues. V shed 4 bases, J shed 5 bases, and the junction held 3 bases outside the gene matches. Germline V gene data show CDR1 as SGHVS and CDR2 as FNYEAQ. The CDR3 sequence: CASSSLAGNNEQFF. CDR3 nucleotide sequence: TGTGCCAGCAGCTCACTAGCGGGTAACAATGAGCAGTTCTTC.

V usage is TRBV13 and J usage is TRBJ1-3, with no clear D. Trimming took off 0 bases at V and 2 bases at J, with 8 bases between the two ends. The CDR3 runs to 15 residues. The germline V gene encodes CDR1 PRHDT and CDR2 FYEKMQ (reference sequence). The CDR3 here is CASSLGGLAGNTIYF. CDR3 coding DNA: TGTGCCAGCAGCTTAGGCGGTCTGGCTGGAAACACCATATATTTT.